What follows is one T cell receptor beta chain and its context. DNA was extracted from approximately 1-10 million thawed cryopreserved PBMC. This entry is derived from a study of long-term antiretroviral therapy in people with HIV. The wider study: A decade or so separates the oldest specimens from the later 2015 immediate-ART recommendation.

V shed 0 bases, J shed 2 bases, and the junction held 6 bases outside the gene matches. CDR1 is LGHNA, CDR2 YSLEER, per germline. The CDR3 has 16 residues. Survey level was the resolution at which the v3.0 immunoSEQ assay ran. Samples were sequenced targeting roughly 35,000-55,000 T-cell genomes each. Libraries were prepared by immunoSEQ multiplex PCR; TCRdb keeps only in-frame clonotypes and omits some of them. This table has some 16,000 clones, 75% to 85% appearing once. The rearrangement links TRBV4-3 to TRBJ2-7; 8 bases are shared with TRBD1. The sample here was unsorted PBMCs, taken 0.1 years before starting antiretroviral therapy. The sequence was obtained from a man between 18 and 29 years old with HIV. In nucleotides, the CDR3 is TGCGCCAGCAGCCAAGATCGTACAGGGGGAACCTACGAGCAGTACTTC. Translating it yields CASSQDRTGGTYEQYF.